These 15 T cell receptor beta chains were all obtained from the same sample, sequenced in a study of cytomegalovirus exposure and HLA in healthy donors. 60 Vbeta and 13 Jbeta primers were used in PCR. The data were produced by immunoSEQ multiplex PCR, yet TCRdb's version contains in-frame clones alone and is incomplete. The sample yields 150,000 to 200,000 clones, roughly 74% seen once. The sequencing sample was made of PBMCs. Receptors originate from a man between 18 and 29 years old in good health and CMV-seropositive.

The chain carries TRBV9 and TRBJ1-1; possibly TRBD1 for D (6 bases). The CDR3 has 17 amino acids. Trimming took 4 bases from V and 1 from J, leaving 20 bases between them. The germline CDR1 and CDR2 sequences are SGDLS and YYNGEE. In DNA, the CDR3 is TGTGCCAGCAGCCCGGGGGGCAGGCCCGCTCCGAACACTGAAGCTTTCTTT. It specifies CASSPGGRPAPNTEAFF.

This clone was found a few times. The chain joins TRBV7-9 to TRBJ1-1, with 8 bases fitting TRBD1. After removal of 4 bases from V and 5 bases from J, the junction contained 15 bases not matched to a gene. This CDR3 is built from 17 residues. Germline lookup yields CDR1 SEHNR and CDR2 FQNEAQ (reference sequence). CDR3 region: CASSSHDRTGIRTEAFF. The DNA of the CDR3 is TGTGCCAGCAGCTCCCACGATCGGACAGGGATTAGGACTGAAGCTTTCTTT.

V is TRBV4-1 and J is TRBJ2-6, with 8 bases matching TRBD1. Germline V gene data show CDR1 as MGHRA and CDR2 as YSYEKL. The junction had 14 bases not matched to a gene; V was cut back by 3 bases and J by 1 base. CDR3 length: 20 residues. CDR3 bases: TGCGCCAGCAGCCACCCCCTGAGGAACAGGGGGTTATCTGGGGCCAACGTCCTGACTTTC. Translation: CASSHPLRNRGLSGANVLTF.

This chain joins TRBV4-1 and TRBJ2-1; TRBD2 agrees at 9 bases. The CDR3 has 14 residues. Trimming at V came to 6 bases and at J to 6 bases, leaving 6 bases not matched to a gene. Per germline, CDR1 MGHRA and CDR2 YSYEKL. Here the CDR3 reads CASRHIAGVNEQFF. The CDR3 DNA follows: TGCGCCAGCAGGCATATAGCGGGAGTCAATGAGCAGTTCTTC.

J is TRBJ1-3 and V is TRBV9; D possibly corresponds to TRBD1 (5 bases). CDR3 length: 15 residues. Trimming left V 0 bases short and J 7 bases short, with 14 bases between. Germline CDR1 is SGDLS and CDR2 is YYNGEE. The CDR3 DNA follows: TGTGCCAGCAGCGTAGGGCAGGGCGTGGTGAACACCATATATTTT. This sequence encodes CASSVGQGVVNTIYF.

This clone was counted only a few times. The V and J genes are TRBV5-6 and TRBJ2-3; 7 positions agree with TRBD2. Losses at the gene ends were 4 bases for V and 6 bases for J; bases not matched to a gene: 11. Germline CDR1 SGHDT, CDR2 YYEEEE. This CDR3 region has 15 residues. CDR3 in DNA: TGTGCCAGCAGCCCTCCGGGACTACCCACCGATACGCAGTATTTT. It specifies CASSPPGLPTDTQYF.

This chain joins TRBV7-9 and TRBJ2-3, with no clear D. The CDR3 has 13 amino acids. Trimming pared 3 bases from V and 6 bases from J, leaving 10 bases between. Germline CDR1 is SEHNR and CDR2 is FQNEAQ (reference sequence). CDR3 in amino acids: CASSFNSGDTQYF. CDR3 nucleotides: TGTGCCAGCAGCTTTAATTCAGGTGATACGCAGTATTTT.

The chain employs TRBV5-4 and TRBJ2-7; 8 bases are shared with TRBD1. Per the germline V gene, CDR1 is SGHNT and CDR2 is YYREEE (reference sequence). J was trimmed by 6 bases and V by 3 bases; bases with no gene match: 5. The CDR3 covers 13 residues. The CDR3 sequence is CASSWTGSVEQYF. DNA for the CDR3: TGTGCCAGCAGCTGGACAGGGTCAGTCGAGCAGTACTTC.

This clone occurred a few times. The CDR3 protein is CASSEGLLNEKLFF. The CDR3 region has the DNA TGTGCCAGCAGTGAGGGCCTACTGAATGAAAAACTGTTTTTT. The J gene is TRBJ1-4, the V gene TRBV6-1, with D uncertain. The germline V gene has CDR1 MNHNS and CDR2 SASEGT. Trimming took 3 bases from V and 5 from J, leaving 10 bases between them. The CDR3 loop spans 14 amino acids.

This chain links TRBV7-9 with TRBJ2-7; 11 nucleotides align to TRBD2. This CDR3 spans 15 amino acids. After removal of 6 bases from V and 4 bases from J, the junction contained 8 bases not matched to a gene. Germline V CDR1 and CDR2: SEHNR, FQNEAQ (reference sequence). DNA of the CDR3: TGTGCCAGCAGTCAGATAGCGGGAGGGCCTTACGAGCAGTACTTC. As protein: CASSQIAGGPYEQYF.

The CDR3 DNA reads TGCGCCAGCAGCTTGCCCTGGGAGAGCGGCGAGCAGTACTTC. Translating gives CASSLPWESGEQYF. The V and J genes are TRBV5-1 and TRBJ2-7; a possible D gene is TRBD2 (5 bases). The CDR3 is 14 amino acids. V lost 1 base and J lost 6, with 14 bases in between. Germline CDR1 is SGHRS and CDR2 is YFSETQ.

This chain links TRBV10-3 with TRBJ2-1; 8 positions match TRBD1. The V and J ends lost 4 bases and 8 bases, in that order; junction bases with no gene match: 13. CDR1 and CDR2 from the germline V gene are ENHRY and SYGVKD. The CDR3 sequence is 16 residues long. The CDR3 here is CAISVGTGPWSDEQFF. The CDR3, as DNA: TGTGCCATCAGTGTGGGGACAGGACCCTGGTCGGATGAGCAGTTCTTC.

This clone appeared a few times. The V and J genes are TRBV25-1 and TRBJ1-2; D is unresolved. The V gene lost 0 bases and the J gene lost 7 bases, with 6 bases spanning the gap. Germline CDR1 MGHDK, CDR2 SYGVNS. The CDR3 has 12 amino acids. CDR3 coding DNA: TGTGCCAGCAGTGAATACCCTAGTGGCTACACCTTC. It specifies CASSEYPSGYTF.

The chain carries TRBV29-1 and TRBJ1-1; D perhaps matches TRBD1 (6 bases). CDR1 and CDR2 from the germline V gene are SQVTM and ANQGSEA. This CDR3 spans 12 amino acids. The CDR3 is CRAGDVNTEAFF. The CDR3 DNA sequence: TGCCGCGCAGGGGACGTAAACACTGAAGCTTTCTTT.

The CDR3 DNA reads as TGTGCCAGCAGGGGGGGACTCCGGAACACTGAAGCTTTCTTT. It is translated as CASRGGLRNTEAFF. The chain couples TRBV27 to TRBJ1-1, with a weak D call TRBD1 (5 bases). The germline V gene has CDR1 MNHEY and CDR2 SMNVEV (reference sequence). V was clipped by 6 bases and J by 1 base, with 12 bases between them. The CDR3 is 14 amino acids.